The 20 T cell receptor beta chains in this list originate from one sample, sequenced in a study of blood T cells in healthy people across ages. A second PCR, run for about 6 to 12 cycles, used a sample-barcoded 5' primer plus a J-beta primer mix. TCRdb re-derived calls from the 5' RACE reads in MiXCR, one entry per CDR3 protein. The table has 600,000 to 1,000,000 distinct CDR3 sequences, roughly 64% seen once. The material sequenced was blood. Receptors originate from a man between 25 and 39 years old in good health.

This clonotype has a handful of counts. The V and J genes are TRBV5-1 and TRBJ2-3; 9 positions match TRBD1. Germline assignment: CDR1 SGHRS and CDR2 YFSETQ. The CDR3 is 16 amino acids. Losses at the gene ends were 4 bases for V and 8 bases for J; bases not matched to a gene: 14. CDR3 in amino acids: CASSLQGAAALGTQYF. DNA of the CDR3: TGCGCCAGCAGCCTACAGGGGGCGGCCGCTTTGGGTACGCAGTATTTT. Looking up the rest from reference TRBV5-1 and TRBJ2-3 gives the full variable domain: KAGVTQTPRYLIKTRGQQVTLSCSPISGHRSVSWYQQTPGQGLQFLFEYFSETQRNKGNFPGRFSGRQFSNSRSEMNVSTLELGDSALYLCASSLQGAAALGTQYFGPGTRLTVL.

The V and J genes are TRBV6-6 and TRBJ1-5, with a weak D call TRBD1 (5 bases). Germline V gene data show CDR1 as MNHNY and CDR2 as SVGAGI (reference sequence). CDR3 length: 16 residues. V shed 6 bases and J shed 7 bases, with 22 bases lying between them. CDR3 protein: CASSKERTRGGQPQHF. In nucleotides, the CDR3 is TGTGCCAGCAGCAAGGAGAGGACTAGGGGAGGGCAGCCCCAGCATTTT.

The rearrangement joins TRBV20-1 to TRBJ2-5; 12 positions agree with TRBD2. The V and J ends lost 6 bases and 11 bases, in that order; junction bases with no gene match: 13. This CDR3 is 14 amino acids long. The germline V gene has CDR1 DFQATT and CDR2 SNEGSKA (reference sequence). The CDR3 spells CSARLAGGPSEQYF. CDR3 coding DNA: TGCAGTGCGAGGCTAGCGGGAGGGCCAAGTGAGCAGTACTTC.

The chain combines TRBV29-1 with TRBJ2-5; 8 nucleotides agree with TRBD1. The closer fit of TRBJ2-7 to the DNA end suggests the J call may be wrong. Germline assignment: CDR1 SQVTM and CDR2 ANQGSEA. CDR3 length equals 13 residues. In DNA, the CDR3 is TGCAGCACACCGGGACAGGACAACTGCGAGCAGTACTTC. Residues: CSTPGQDNCEQYF.

The DNA for the CDR3 is TGTGCCAGCAGGTCCGTGGGCTCTGGGGCCAACGTCCTGACTTTC. Its protein is CASRSVGSGANVLTF. This chain links TRBV9 with TRBJ2-6; D gene uncertain. CDR1 is SGDLS and CDR2 is YYNGEE in the germline V gene. This CDR3 is built from 15 residues. V lost 5 bases and J 0 bases, leaving 9 bases between the germline ends.

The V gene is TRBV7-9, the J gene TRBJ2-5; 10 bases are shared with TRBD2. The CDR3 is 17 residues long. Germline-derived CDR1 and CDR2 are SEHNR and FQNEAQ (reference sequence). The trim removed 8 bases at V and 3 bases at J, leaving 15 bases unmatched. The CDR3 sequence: CASLREASGRGEETQYF. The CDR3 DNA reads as TGTGCCAGCTTGCGGGAGGCTAGCGGGAGAGGTGAAGAGACCCAGTACTTC.

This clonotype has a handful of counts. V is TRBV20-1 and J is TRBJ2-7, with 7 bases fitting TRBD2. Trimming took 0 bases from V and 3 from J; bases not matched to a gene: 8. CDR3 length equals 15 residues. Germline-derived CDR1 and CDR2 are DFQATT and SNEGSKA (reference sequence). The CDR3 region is CSARDRGEASYEQYF. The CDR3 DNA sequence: TGCAGTGCTAGAGATCGGGGGGAGGCTAGCTACGAGCAGTACTTC.

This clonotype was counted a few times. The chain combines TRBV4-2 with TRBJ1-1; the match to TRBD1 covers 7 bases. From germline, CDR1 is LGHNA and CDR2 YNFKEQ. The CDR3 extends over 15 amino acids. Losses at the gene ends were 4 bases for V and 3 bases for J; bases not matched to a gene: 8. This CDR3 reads CASSRSDRDDTEAFF. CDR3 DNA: TGTGCCAGCAGCCGATCAGACAGGGATGACACTGAAGCTTTCTTT.

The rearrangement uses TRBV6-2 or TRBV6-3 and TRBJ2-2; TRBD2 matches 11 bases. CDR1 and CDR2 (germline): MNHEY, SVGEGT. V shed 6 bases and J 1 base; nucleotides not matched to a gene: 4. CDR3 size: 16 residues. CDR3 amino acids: CASSRLAGLNTGELFF. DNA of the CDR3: TGTGCCAGCAGCCGACTAGCGGGACTGAACACCGGGGAGCTGTTTTTT.

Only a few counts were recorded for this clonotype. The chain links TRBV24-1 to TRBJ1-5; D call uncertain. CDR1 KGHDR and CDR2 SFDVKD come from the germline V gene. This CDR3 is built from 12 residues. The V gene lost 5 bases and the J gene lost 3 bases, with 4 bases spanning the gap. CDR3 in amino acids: CATSGLNQPQHF. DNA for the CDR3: TGTGCCACCAGTGGGCTCAATCAGCCCCAGCATTTT.

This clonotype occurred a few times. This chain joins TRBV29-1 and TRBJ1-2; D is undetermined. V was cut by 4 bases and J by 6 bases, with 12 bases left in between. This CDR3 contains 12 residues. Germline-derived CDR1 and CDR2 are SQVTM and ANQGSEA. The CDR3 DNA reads TGCAGCGTTGTATGGGGAGGACATGGCTACACCTTC. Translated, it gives CSVVWGGHGYTF.

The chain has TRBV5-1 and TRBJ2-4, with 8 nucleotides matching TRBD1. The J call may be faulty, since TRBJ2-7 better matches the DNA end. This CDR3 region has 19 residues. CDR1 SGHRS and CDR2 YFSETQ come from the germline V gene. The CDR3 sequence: CASSLGYLTTRQGSYEQYF. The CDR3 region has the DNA TGCGCCAGCAGCTTGGGATATCTTACGACAAGACAGGGGTCTTACGAGCAGTACTTC.

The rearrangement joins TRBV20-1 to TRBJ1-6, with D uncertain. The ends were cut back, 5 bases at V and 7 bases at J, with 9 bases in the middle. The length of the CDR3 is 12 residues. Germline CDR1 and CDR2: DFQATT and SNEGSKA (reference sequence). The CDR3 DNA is TGCAGTGCTTGGCTGAGCAATTCACCCCTCCACTTT. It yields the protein CSAWLSNSPLHF.

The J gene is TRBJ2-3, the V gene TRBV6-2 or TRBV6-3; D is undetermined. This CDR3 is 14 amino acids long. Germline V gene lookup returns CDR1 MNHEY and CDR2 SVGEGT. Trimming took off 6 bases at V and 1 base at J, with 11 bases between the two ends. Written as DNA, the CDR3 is TGTGCCAGCAGCCCCCGATTTGGCACAGATACGCAGTATTTT. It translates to CASSPRFGTDTQYF.

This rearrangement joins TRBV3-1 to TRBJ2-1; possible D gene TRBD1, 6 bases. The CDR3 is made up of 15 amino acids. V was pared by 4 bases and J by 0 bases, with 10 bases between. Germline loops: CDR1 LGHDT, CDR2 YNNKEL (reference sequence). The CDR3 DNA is TGTGCCAGCAGCCGGAAAGGGGGCTCCTACAATGAGCAGTTCTTC. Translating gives CASSRKGGSYNEQFF.

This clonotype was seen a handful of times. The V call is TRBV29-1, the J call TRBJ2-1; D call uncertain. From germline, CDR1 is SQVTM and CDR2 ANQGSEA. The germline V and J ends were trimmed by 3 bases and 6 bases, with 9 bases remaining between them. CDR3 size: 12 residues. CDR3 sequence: CSVEDRLNEQFF. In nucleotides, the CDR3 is TGCAGCGTTGAGGATAGACTCAATGAGCAGTTCTTC.

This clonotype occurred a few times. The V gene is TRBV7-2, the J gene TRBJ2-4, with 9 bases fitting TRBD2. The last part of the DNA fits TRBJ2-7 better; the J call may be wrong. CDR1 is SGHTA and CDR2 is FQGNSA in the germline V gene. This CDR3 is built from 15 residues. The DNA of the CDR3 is TGTGCCAGCAGCTTAGTGGGACTAGCATCCGACGAGCAGTACTTC. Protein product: CASSLVGLASDEQYF.

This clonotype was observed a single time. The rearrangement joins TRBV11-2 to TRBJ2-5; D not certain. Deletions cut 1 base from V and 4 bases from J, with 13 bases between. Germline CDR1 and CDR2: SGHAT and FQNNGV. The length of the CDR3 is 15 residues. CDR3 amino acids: CASSLVWPTSETQYF. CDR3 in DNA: TGTGCCAGCAGCTTAGTTTGGCCTACTTCAGAGACCCAGTACTTC. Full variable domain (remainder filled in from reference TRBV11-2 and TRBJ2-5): EAGVAQSPRYKIIEKRQSVAFWCNPISGHATLYWYQQILGQGPKLLIQFQNNGVVDDSQLPKDRFSAERLKGVDSTLKIQPAKLEDSAVYLCASSLVWPTSETQYFGPGTRLLVL.

The CDR3 nucleotides are TGTGCCAGCAGCCAAGACTCCTCCTACAATGAGCAGTACTTC. This gives the protein CASSQDSSYNEQYF. V is TRBV4-2 and J is TRBJ2-1; D is ambiguous. The J call could be wrong; TRBJ2-7 is a better fit for the DNA end. CDR1 is LGHNA, CDR2 YNFKEQ, per germline. This CDR3 has 14 amino acids.

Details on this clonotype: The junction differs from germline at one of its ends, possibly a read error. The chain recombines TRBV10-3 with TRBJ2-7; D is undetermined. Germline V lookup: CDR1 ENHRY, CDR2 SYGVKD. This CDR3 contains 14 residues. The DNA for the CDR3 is TGTGTCATCAGTGGCCCCAGAAGATCCTACGAGCAGTACTTC. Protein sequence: CVISGPRRSYEQYF.